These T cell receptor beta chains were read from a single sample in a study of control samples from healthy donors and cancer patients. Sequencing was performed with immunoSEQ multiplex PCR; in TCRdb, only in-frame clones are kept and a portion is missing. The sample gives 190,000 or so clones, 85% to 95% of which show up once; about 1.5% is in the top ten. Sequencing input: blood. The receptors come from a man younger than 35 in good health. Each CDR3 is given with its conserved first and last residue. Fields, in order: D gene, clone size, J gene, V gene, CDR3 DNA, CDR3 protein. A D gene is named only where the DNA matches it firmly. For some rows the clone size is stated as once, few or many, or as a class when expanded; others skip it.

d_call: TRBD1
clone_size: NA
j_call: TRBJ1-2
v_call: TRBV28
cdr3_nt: TGTGCCAGCAGTTCACAGGGGGCCGACTATGGCTACACCTTC
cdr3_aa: CASSSQGADYGYTF

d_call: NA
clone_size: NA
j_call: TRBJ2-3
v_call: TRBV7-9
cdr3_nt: TGTGCCAGCAGCTTATCGGCAATGAGACCGACAGATACGCAGTATTTT
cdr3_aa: CASSLSAMRPTDTQYF

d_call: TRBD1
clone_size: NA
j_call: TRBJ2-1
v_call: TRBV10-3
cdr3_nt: TGTGCCATCAGTGAGACAGGGGGCTCCTACAATGAGCAGTTCTTC
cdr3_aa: CAISETGGSYNEQFF

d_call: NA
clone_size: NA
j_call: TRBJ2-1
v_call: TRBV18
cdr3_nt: TGTGCCAGCTCGCCCCCGAATTACAATGAGCAGTTCTTC
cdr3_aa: CASSPPNYNEQFF

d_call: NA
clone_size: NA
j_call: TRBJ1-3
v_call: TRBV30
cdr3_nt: TGTGCCTGGAGTGTACTAGCCACCATATATTTT
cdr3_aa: CAWSVLATIYF

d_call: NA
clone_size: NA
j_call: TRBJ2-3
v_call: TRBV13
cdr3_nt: TGTGCCAGCAGCACCCAAGCATCTAGCACAGATACGCAGTATTTT
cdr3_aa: CASSTQASSTDTQYF

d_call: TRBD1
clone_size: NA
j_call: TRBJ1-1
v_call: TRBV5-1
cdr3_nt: TGCGCCAGCAGCCGTACAGGGGACACTGAAGCTTTCTTT
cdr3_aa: CASSRTGDTEAFF

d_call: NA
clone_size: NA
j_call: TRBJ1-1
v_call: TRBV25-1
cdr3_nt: TGTGCCAGCAGTGAATATTCCGAGTTTGAAGCTTTCTTT
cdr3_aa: CASSEYSEFEAFF

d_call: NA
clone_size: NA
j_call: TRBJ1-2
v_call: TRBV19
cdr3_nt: TGTGCCAGTAGTAACAGGATCGGCTATGGCTACACCTTC
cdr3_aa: CASSNRIGYGYTF

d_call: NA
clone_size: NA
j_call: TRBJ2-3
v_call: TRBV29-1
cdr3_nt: TGCAGCGCCCCGTTCGACAGGTATACGCAGTATTTT
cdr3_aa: CSAPFDRYTQYF

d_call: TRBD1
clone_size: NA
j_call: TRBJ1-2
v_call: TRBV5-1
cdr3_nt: TGCGCCAGCAGCTCGACAGGGATTAACTATGGCTACACCTTC
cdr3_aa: CASSSTGINYGYTF

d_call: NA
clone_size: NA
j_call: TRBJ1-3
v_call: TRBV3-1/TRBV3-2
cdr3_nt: TGTGCCAGCAGCCAAGTGCTAGACAGGTTCAGCTCTGGAAACACCATATATTTT
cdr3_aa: CASSQVLDRFSSGNTIYF

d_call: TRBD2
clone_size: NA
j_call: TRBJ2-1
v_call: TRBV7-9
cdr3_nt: TGTGCCAGCAGCTCCGGGACTACCTACAATGAGCAGTTCTTC
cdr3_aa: CASSSGTTYNEQFF

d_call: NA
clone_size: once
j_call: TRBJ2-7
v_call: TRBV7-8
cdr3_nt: TGTGCCAGCAGCTTAGGGGGAGGCGGCTACGAGCAGTACTTC
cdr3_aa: CASSLGGGGYEQYF

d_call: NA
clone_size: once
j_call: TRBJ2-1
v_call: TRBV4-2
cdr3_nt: TGTGCCAGCAGCCAATCGGGCTTGAGGGTCCGAAACTCCTACAATGAGCAGTTCTTC
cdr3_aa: CASSQSGLRVRNSYNEQFF

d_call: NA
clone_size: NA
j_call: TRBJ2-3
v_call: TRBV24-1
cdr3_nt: TGTGCCACCAGGGGTCGGGGTGCTGGCACAGATACGCAGTATTTT
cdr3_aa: CATRGRGAGTDTQYF

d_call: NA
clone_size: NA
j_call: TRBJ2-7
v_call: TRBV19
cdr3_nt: TGTGCCAGTAGTATTCCCCAAGGCCCGGGACAAGGAGGGATCTACGAGCAGTACTTC
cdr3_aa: CASSIPQGPGQGGIYEQYF

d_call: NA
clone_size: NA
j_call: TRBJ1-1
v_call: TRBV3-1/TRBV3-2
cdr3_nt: TGTGCCAGCAGCCAAGATAGGGACACTGAAGCTTTCTTT
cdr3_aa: CASSQDRDTEAFF

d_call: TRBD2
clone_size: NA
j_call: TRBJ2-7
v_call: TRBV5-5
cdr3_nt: TGTGCCAGCAGCTTTGCGGGAGTGAGCTCCTACGAGCAGTACTTC
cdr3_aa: CASSFAGVSSYEQYF

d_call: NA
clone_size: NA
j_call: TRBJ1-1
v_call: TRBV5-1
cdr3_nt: TGCGCCAGCAGCTTGGAAGGGCGGGGCACTGAAGCTTTCTTT
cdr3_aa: CASSLEGRGTEAFF

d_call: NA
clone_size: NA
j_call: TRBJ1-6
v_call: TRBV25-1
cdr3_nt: TGTGCCAGCGCCCGACAGTATAATTCACCCCTCCACTTT
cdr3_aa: CASARQYNSPLHF

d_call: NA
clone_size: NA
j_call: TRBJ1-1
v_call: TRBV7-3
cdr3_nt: TGTGCCAGCAGCTTATTCGAGGGCAGCACTGAAGCTTTCTTT
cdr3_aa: CASSLFEGSTEAFF